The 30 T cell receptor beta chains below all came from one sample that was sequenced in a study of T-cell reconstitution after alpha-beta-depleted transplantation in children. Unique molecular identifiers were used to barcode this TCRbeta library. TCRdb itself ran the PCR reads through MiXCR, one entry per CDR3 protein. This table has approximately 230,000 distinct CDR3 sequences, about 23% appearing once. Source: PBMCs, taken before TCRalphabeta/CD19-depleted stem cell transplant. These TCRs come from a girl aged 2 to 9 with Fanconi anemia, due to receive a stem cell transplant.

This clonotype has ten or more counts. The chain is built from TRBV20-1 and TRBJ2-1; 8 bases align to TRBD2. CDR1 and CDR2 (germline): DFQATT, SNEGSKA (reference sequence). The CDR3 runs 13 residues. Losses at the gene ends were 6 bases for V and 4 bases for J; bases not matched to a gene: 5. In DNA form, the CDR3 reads TGCAGTGCGAGTAGCGGGGTTTACAATGAGCAGTTCTTC. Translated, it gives CSASSGVYNEQFF.

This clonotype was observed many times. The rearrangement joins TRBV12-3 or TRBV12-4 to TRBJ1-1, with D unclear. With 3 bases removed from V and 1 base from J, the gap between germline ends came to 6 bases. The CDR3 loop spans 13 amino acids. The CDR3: CASSFAGNTEAFF. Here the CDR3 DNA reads TGTGCCAGCAGTTTTGCCGGGAACACTGAAGCTTTCTTT.

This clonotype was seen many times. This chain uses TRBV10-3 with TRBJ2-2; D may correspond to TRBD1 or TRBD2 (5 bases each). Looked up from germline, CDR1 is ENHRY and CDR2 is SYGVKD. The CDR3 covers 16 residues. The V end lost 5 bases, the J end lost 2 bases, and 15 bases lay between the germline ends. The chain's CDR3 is CAISKGREGNTGELFF. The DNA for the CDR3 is TGTGCCATCAGTAAGGGGCGCGAGGGCAACACCGGGGAGCTGTTTTTT.

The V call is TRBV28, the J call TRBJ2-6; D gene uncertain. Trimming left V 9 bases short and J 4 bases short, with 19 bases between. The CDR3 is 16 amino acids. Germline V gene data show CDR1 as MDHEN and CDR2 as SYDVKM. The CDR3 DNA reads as TGTGCCAGTAATATAGGACCGCTAACCGGGGCCAACGTCCTGACTTTC. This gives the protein CASNIGPLTGANVLTF.

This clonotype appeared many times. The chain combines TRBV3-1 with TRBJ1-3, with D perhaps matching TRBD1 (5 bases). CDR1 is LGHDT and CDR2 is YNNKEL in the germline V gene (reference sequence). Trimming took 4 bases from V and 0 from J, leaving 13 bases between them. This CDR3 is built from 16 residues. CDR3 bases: TGTGCCAGCAGCCGAGGCAGGGCGAGCTCTGGAAACACCATATATTTT. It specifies CASSRGRASSGNTIYF.

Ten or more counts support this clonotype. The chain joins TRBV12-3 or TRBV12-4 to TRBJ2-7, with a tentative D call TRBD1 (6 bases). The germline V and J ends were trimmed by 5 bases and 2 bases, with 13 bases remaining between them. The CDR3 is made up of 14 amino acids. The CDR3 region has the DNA TGTGCCAGCAGTCACCCAGGGGTACCCTACGAGCAGTACTTC. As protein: CASSHPGVPYEQYF.

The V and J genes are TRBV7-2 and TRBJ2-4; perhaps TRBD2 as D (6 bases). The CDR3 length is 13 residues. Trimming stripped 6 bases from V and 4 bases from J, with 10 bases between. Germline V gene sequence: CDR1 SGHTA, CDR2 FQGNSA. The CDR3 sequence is CASRPTRKNIQYF. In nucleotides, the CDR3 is TGTGCCAGCAGGCCGACTAGGAAAAACATTCAGTACTTC.

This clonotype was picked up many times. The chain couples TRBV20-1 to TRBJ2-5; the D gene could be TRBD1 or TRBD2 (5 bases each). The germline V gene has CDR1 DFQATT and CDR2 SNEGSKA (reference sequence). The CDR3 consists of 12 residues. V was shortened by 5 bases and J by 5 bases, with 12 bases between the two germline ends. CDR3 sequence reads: CSAGGPRETQYF. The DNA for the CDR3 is TGCAGTGCTGGGGGTCCCCGGGAGACCCAGTACTTC.

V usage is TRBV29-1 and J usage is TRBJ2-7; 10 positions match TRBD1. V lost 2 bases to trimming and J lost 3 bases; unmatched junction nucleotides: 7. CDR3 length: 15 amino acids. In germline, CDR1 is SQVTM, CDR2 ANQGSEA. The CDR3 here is CSVESGQGNYYEQYF. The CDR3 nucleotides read TGCAGCGTTGAATCGGGACAGGGGAATTACTACGAGCAGTACTTC.

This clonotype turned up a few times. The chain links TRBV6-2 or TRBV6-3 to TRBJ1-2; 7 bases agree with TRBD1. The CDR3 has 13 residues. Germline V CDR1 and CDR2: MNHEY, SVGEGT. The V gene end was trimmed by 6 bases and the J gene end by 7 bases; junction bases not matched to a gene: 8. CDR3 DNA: TGTGCCAGCAGGGGTGACAGGGTTGCTGGCTACACCTTC. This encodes CASRGDRVAGYTF.

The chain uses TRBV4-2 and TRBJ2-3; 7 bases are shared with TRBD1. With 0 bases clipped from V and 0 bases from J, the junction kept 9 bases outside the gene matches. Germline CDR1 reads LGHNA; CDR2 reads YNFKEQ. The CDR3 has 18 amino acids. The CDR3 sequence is CASSQDSGQTSSTDTQYF. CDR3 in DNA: TGTGCCAGCAGCCAAGATTCGGGACAGACCTCTAGCACAGATACGCAGTATTTT.

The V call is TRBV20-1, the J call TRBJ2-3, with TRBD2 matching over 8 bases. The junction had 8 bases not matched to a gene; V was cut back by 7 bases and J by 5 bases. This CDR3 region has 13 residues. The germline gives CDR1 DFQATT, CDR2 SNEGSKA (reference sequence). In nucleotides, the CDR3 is TGCAGTGAGCTCGCGGGGGGTGGAGATACGCAGTATTTT. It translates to CSELAGGGDTQYF.

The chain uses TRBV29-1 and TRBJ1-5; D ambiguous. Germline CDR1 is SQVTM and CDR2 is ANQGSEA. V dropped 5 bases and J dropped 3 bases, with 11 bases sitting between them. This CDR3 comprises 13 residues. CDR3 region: CSVSGSSNQPQHF. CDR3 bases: TGCAGCGTTTCGGGCAGCTCCAATCAGCCCCAGCATTTT.

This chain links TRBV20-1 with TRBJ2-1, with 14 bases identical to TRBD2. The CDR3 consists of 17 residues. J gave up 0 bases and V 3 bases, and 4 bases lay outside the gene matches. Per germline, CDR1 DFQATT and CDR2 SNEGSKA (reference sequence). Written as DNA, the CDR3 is TGCAGTGCTAGGACTAGCGGGGGGGCTAGCTCCTACAATGAGCAGTTCTTC. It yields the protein CSARTSGGASSYNEQFF.

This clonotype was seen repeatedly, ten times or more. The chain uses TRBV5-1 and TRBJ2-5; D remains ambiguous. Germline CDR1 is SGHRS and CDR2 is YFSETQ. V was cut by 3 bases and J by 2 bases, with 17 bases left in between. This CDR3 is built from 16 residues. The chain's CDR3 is CASSYSRAVQQETQYF. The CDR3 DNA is TGCGCCAGCAGCTACTCTAGGGCGGTCCAGCAAGAGACCCAGTACTTC.

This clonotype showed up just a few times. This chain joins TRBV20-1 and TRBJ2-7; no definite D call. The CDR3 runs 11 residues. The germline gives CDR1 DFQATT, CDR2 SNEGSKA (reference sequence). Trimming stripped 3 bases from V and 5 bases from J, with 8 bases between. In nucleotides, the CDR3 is TGCAGTGCTAGCCTTTTAGACGAGCAGTACTTC. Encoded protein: CSASLLDEQYF.

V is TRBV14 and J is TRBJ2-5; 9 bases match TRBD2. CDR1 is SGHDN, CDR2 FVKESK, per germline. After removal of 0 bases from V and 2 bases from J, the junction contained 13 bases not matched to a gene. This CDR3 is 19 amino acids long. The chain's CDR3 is CASSQDEVLAGYVQETQYF. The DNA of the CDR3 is TGTGCCAGCAGCCAAGACGAGGTGCTAGCGGGATACGTACAAGAGACCCAGTACTTC.

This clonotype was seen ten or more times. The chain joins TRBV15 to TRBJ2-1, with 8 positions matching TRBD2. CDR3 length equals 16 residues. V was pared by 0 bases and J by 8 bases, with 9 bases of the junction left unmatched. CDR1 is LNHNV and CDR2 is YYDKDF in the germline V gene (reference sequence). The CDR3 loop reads CATSRDRAGGIYEQFF. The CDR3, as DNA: TGTGCCACCAGCAGAGATCGGGCGGGGGGTATCTATGAGCAGTTCTTC.

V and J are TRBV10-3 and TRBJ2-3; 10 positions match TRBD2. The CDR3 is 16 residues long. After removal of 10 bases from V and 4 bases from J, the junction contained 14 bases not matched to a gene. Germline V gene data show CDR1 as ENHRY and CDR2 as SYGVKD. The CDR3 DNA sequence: TGTGCCACACAATCCGGGACTAGCGCGTTGTCAGATACGCAGTATTTT. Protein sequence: CATQSGTSALSDTQYF.

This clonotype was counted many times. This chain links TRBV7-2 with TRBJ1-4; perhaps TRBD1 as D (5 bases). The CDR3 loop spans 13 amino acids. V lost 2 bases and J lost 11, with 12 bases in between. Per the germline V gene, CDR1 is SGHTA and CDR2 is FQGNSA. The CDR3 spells CASSLWGGEKLFF. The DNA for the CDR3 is TGTGCCAGCAGCTTATGGGGAGGGGAGAAACTGTTTTTT.

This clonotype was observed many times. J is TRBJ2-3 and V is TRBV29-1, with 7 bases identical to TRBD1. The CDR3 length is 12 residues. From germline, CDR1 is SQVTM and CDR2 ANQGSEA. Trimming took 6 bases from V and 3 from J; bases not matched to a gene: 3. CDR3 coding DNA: TGCAGCGTCACAGGGGTAACAGATACGCAGTATTTT. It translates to CSVTGVTDTQYF.

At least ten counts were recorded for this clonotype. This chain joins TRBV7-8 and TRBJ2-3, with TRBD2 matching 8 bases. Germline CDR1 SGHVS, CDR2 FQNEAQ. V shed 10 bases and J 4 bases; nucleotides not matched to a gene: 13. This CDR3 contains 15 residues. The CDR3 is CANARGGGGSDTQYF. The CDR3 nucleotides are TGTGCCAACGCCCGGGGTGGCGGGGGGTCAGATACGCAGTATTTT.

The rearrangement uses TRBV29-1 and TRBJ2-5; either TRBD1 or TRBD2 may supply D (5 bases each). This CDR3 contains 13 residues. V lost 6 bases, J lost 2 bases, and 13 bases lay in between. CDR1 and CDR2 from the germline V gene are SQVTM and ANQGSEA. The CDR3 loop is CSVSRDGQETQYF. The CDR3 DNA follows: TGCAGCGTCAGCCGGGACGGACAAGAGACCCAGTACTTC.

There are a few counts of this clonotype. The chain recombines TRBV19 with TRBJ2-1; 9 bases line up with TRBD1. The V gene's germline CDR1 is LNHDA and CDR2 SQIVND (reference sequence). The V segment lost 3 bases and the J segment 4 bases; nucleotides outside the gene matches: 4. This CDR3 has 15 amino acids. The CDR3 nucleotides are TGTGCCAGTAGTATTTTGGGACAGGGTTACAATGAGCAGTTCTTC. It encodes CASSILGQGYNEQFF.

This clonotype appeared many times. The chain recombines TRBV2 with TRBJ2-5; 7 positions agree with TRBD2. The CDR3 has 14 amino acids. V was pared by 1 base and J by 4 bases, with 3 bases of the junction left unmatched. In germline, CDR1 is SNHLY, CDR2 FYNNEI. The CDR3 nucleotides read TGTGCCAGCAGTGAAGTACTAGCGATAGAGACCCAGTACTTC. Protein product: CASSEVLAIETQYF.

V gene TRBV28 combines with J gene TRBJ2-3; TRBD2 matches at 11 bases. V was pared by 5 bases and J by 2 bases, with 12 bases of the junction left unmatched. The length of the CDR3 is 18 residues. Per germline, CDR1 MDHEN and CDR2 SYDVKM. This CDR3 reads CASSISGGEPGVTDTQYF. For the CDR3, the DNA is TGTGCCAGCAGTATTAGCGGGGGGGAACCTGGGGTCACAGATACGCAGTATTTT. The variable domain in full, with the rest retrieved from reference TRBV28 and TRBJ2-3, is DVKVTQSSRYLVKRTGEKVFLECVQDMDHENMFWYRQDPGLGLRLIYFSYDVKMKEKGDIPEGYSVSREKKERFSLILESASTNQTSMYLCASSISGGEPGVTDTQYFGPGTRLTVL.

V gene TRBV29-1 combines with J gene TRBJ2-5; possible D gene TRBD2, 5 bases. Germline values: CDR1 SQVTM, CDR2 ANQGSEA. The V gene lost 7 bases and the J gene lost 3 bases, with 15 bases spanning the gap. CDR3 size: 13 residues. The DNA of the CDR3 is TGCAGCGCGGTAGTGGACGGGAAAGAGACCCAGTACTTC. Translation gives CSAVVDGKETQYF.

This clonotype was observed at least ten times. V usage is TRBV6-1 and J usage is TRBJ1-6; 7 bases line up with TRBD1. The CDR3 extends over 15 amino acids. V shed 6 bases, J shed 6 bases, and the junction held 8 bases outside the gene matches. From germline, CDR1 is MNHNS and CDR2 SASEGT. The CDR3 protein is CASSLSGQINSPLHF. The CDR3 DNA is TGTGCCAGCAGCTTGTCGGGACAGATTAATTCACCCCTCCACTTT.

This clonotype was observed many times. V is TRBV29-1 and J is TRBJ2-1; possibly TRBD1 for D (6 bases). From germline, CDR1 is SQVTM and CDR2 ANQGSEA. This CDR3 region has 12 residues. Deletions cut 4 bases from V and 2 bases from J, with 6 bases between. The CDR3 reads CSVGGPYNEQFF. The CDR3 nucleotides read TGCAGCGTTGGGGGGCCCTACAATGAGCAGTTCTTC.

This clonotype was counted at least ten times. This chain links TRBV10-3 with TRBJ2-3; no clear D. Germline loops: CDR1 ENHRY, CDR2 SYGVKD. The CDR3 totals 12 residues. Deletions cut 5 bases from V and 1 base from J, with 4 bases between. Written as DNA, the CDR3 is TGTGCCATCAGTACGGGCACAGATACGCAGTATTTT. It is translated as CAISTGTDTQYF.